The rows below give T cell receptor beta chains drawn from one sample of a study of cytomegalovirus exposure and HLA in healthy donors. TCRdb's copy holds only in-frame clones and misses some; the assay was immunoSEQ multiplex PCR. The sample lists about 120,000 clones, about 79% occurring once. Sample: PBMCs. The receptors come from a man aged 30 to 45 in good health and CMV-seropositive. The CDR3 runs from the conserved cysteine through the conserved F or W. D genes are given only for firm matches. Size is omitted from some rows. Given values are once, few, many or a class for expanded clones.

V	J	D	size	DNA	CDR3
TRBV27	TRBJ2-7	TRBD2	.	TGTGCCAGCAGTTTACGGCGGGAGGAGCGGGAGCAGTACTTC	CASSLRREEREQYF
TRBV28	TRBJ2-1	.	.	TGTGCCAGCAGGCCCTTTGTCGGGTGGGGGGGCCTCAATGAGCAGTTCTTC	CASRPFVGWGGLNEQFF
TRBV5-4	TRBJ2-2	TRBD2	once	TGTGCCAGCGGTCGGTCTAGCGGGAACACCGGGGAGCTGTTTTTT	CASGRSSGNTGELFF
TRBV9	TRBJ2-1	.	once	TGTGCCAGCAGCGTAAGGCCGAACAGGGGAGGCTACAATGAGCAGTTCTTC	CASSVRPNRGGYNEQFF
TRBV27	TRBJ2-1	.	.	TGTGCCAGCAGTTTAAACTCCAATGAGCAGTTCTTC	CASSLNSNEQFF
TRBV5-1	TRBJ1-5	.	.	TGCGCCAGCAGCTTGGGCCCGCAGACTGGTCAGCCCCAGCATTTT	CASSLGPQTGQPQHF
TRBV4-3	TRBJ1-5	.	.	TGCGCCAGCAGCCCCGAGGCGGGGGCTCGCAATCAGCCCCAGCATTTT	CASSPEAGARNQPQHF
TRBV27	TRBJ1-3	TRBD1	.	TGTGCCAGCAGTTTGAGGGGGCCAACCTCTGGAAACACCATATATTTT	CASSLRGPTSGNTIYF
TRBV11-1	TRBJ2-5	.	.	TGTGCCAGCAGAAGAGACCAGGGAGAGACCCAGTACTTC	CASRRDQGETQYF
TRBV10-3	TRBJ1-2	TRBD1	.	TGTGCCATCAGGACAGGGGAACCCTATGGCTACACCTTC	CAIRTGEPYGYTF
TRBV4-2	TRBJ2-3	.	.	TGTGCCAGCAGAGAGACAGGATGGGACACAGATACGCAGTATTTT	CASRETGWDTDTQYF
TRBV19	TRBJ2-3	TRBD2	.	TGTGCCAGTAGTACCCCGCGGCGGGAGGGCAGTTCAGATACGCAGTATTTT	CASSTPRREGSSDTQYF
TRBV6-5	TRBJ2-1	TRBD2	.	TGTGCCAGCAGTTATCAGGCGTCTACTAGCGTCAATGAGCAGTTCTTC	CASSYQASTSVNEQFF
TRBV5-5	TRBJ2-3	TRBD2	.	TGTGCCAGCAGCTTGTGGTCTAGCGGGAGCACAGATACGCAGTATTTT	CASSLWSSGSTDTQYF
TRBV9	TRBJ1-4	.	.	TGTGCCAGCAGCGTCGGACACCTTCGCACTAATGAAAAACTGTTTTTT	CASSVGHLRTNEKLFF
TRBV30	TRBJ2-7	.	.	TGTGCCTGGAGCTGGAGTTCCCCCTCCTACGAGCAGTACTTC	CAWSWSSPSYEQYF
TRBV15	TRBJ1-2	.	.	TGTGCCACCAGCAGAAACGGACTGGGGACAGGCTACACCTTC	CATSRNGLGTGYTF
TRBV7-2	TRBJ2-1	TRBD2	.	TGTGCCAGCAGCCCTCTTAGCGGGAGCTACAATGAGCAGTTCTTC	CASSPLSGSYNEQFF
TRBV7-9	TRBJ2-7	TRBD2	.	TGTTCCAGCAGCTTACTTAGCGGGGGCTACGAGCAGTACTTC	CSSSLLSGGYEQYF
TRBV7-9	TRBJ2-7	TRBD2	.	TGTGCCAGCAGCTTGGCAGCGGGGGGCTCCTACGAGCAGTACTTC	CASSLAAGGSYEQYF
TRBV21-1	TRBJ2-7	.	.	TGTGCCAGCAGCCCCCCATACGAGCAGTACTTC	CASSPPYEQYF
TRBV10-3	TRBJ2-1	TRBD2	few	TGTGCCATCACCACGGGGCTAGCGGGAGGAGGGCAGTTCTTC	CAITTGLAGGGQFF
TRBV6-4	TRBJ2-7	.	.	TGTGCCAGCCGACTACCCCTGATAGCTTACGAGCAGTACTTC	CASRLPLIAYEQYF
TRBV7-6	TRBJ2-7	TRBD1	once	TGTGCCAGCAGCTTAGAACCGGGACAGGGGGCTCCGTACGAGCAGTACTTC	CASSLEPGQGAPYEQYF
TRBV21-1	TRBJ2-7	.	few	TGTGCCAGCAGCAAAGTCCGGGACAGGGGAATTTACGAGCAGTACTTC	CASSKVRDRGIYEQYF
TRBV5-4	TRBJ2-2	TRBD2	.	TGTGCCAGCAGCCTGGGACTAGCGGGGGCCCGGAGCGGGGAGCTGTTTTTT	CASSLGLAGARSGELFF
TRBV29-1	TRBJ1-5	TRBD1	.	TGCAGCGTCGGCAGGGGGCGTAATCAGCCCCAGCATTTT	CSVGRGRNQPQHF
TRBV11-2	TRBJ2-5	.	.	TGTGCCAGCAGCTTAGATCTAGCGCGGGAGACCCAGTACTTC	CASSLDLARETQYF
TRBV11-2	TRBJ2-1	.	.	TGTGCCAGCAGCTCAAACAGGGTCAATGAGCAGTTCTTC	CASSSNRVNEQFF
TRBV7-9	TRBJ2-7	TRBD2	.	TGTGCCACGGGGGGACCGAGCTCCTACGAGCAGTACTTC	CATGGPSSYEQYF
TRBV5-1	TRBJ1-1	.	.	TGCGCCAGCAGCTTGAGGACAGAGACCCGGGGCGTCACTGAAGCTTTCTTT	CASSLRTETRGVTEAFF
TRBV14	TRBJ2-1	.	.	TGTGCCAGCAGCCAAGATGCGAGGTCGAATGAGCAGTTCTTC	CASSQDARSNEQFF
TRBV23-1	TRBJ2-7	.	few	TGCGCCAGCAGTCTAACCAGGGGTTTTAACTACGAGCAGTACTTC	CASSLTRGFNYEQYF
TRBV7-8	TRBJ1-4	TRBD1	.	TGTGCCAGCAGTAACGACAGGGATGGCCAACTGTTTTTT	CASSNDRDGQLFF
TRBV9	TRBJ1-1	.	.	TGTGTCAGCAGCGTAGGAAATCCGAGGGCGCTGGGCACTGAAGCTTTCTTT	CVSSVGNPRALGTEAFF
TRBV7-2	TRBJ1-3	.	.	TGTGCCAGCAGCTTCGGGTTCTCTGGAAACACCATATATTTT	CASSFGFSGNTIYF
TRBV6-5	TRBJ2-2	.	.	TGTGCCAGCAGTTCGGACAAAACGAACACCGGGGAGCTGTTTTTT	CASSSDKTNTGELFF
TRBV19	TRBJ2-7	TRBD1	.	TGTGCCAGTAGTATAGCAGGGACAGGGCCTTACGAGCAGTACTTC	CASSIAGTGPYEQYF
TRBV19	TRBJ2-7	TRBD1	.	TGTGCCAGTAGTCTGACAGGGCTCCCCTACGAGCAGTACTTC	CASSLTGLPYEQYF
TRBV6-5	TRBJ2-1	TRBD2	.	TGTGCCAGCAGTTATACTAGCGAGTCCTACAATGAGCAGTTCTTC	CASSYTSESYNEQFF
TRBV6-1	TRBJ1-2	.	.	TGTGCCAGCAGTGAACCCTGGACAGCCTTCTATGGCTACACCTTC	CASSEPWTAFYGYTF
TRBV9	TRBJ2-5	TRBD2	.	TGTGCCAGCAGCGCTCTAGCGGACGAAGAGACCCAGTACTTC	CASSALADEETQYF
TRBV19	TRBJ2-5	.	.	TGTGCCAGTAGTAAAACCCCCGCCCGGGCCCGGGGGGAGACCCAGTACTTC	CASSKTPARARGETQYF
TRBV11-3	TRBJ2-1	.	.	TGTGCCAGCAGCGGGGGCCGCTCCTACAATGAGCAGTTCTTC	CASSGGRSYNEQFF
TRBV7-2	TRBJ2-7	TRBD2	.	TGTGCCAGCAGCACCGGGACTAGCGTTGTGGAGCAGTACTTC	CASSTGTSVVEQYF
TRBV27	TRBJ2-5	TRBD2	.	TGTGCCAGCAGTCCCTCGGGGGGAGAGACCCAGTACTTC	CASSPSGGETQYF
TRBV6-5	TRBJ2-1	TRBD1	.	TGTGCCAGCAGTTACATGACAGGGGGAAAACACAATGAGCAGTTCTTC	CASSYMTGGKHNEQFF
TRBV4-1	TRBJ1-6	.	.	TGCGCCAGCAGCCAAGGGACAGTCAGTAATTCACCCCTCCACTTT	CASSQGTVSNSPLHF
TRBV19	TRBJ1-5	.	.	TGTGCCAGTAGTAGGGACAAAAATCAGCCCCAGCATTTT	CASSRDKNQPQHF
TRBV19	TRBJ2-7	.	.	TGTGCCAGTAGTAAGTCGGGTCCCAGCTCCTACGAGCAGTACTTC	CASSKSGPSSYEQYF